Below, 16 T cell receptor beta chains from the same sample are listed, as sequenced in a study of cytomegalovirus exposure and HLA in healthy donors. Primers for the PCR totalled 60 Vbeta and 13 Jbeta. Generated by immunoSEQ multiplex PCR, the TCRdb table keeps only in-frame clones and is missing some. The sample's table shows around 200,000 clones. Sample: PBMCs. All receptors derive from a woman aged 25 to 45 in good health and CMV-seropositive.

V gene TRBV5-1 combines with J gene TRBJ1-3, with D perhaps TRBD1 (5 bases). The CDR3 has 15 amino acids. V was pared by 2 bases and J by 2 bases, with 11 bases between. Germline V gives CDR1 SGHRS, CDR2 YFSETQ. The CDR3 DNA follows: TGCGCCAGCAGCTTCGGGGGACTCCCTGGAAACACCATATATTTT. It translates to CASSFGGLPGNTIYF.

The CDR3 sequence: CASSQSMTAETQYF. The CDR3 DNA reads as TGCGCCAGCAGTCAATCTATGACAGCAGAGACCCAGTACTTC. This chain uses TRBV23-1 with TRBJ2-5, with D perhaps matching TRBD1 (5 bases). TRBV23-1 is filed as an ORF, its function uncertain. Trimming pared 0 bases from V and 4 bases from J, leaving 9 bases between. The CDR3 sequence is 14 residues long.

The V gene is TRBV7-9, the J gene TRBJ1-1; 9 nucleotides agree with TRBD1. Germline V gene sequence: CDR1 SEHNR, CDR2 FQNEAQ (reference sequence). This CDR3 spans 12 amino acids. V shed 6 bases and J 4 bases; nucleotides not matched to a gene: 0. CDR3 DNA sequence: TGTGCCAGCAGGGACAGGGGCACTGAAGCTTTCTTT. This encodes CASRDRGTEAFF.

The chain's CDR3 is CASSLRASGDNEQFF. CDR3 nucleotides: TGTGCCAGTAGTCTTCGGGCTAGCGGAGACAATGAGCAGTTCTTC. The V gene is TRBV19, the J gene TRBJ2-1; TRBD2 agrees at 7 bases. Trimming cost V 5 bases and J 5 bases; bases outside gene matches: 9. The CDR3 length is 15 residues. Germline-derived CDR1 and CDR2 are LNHDA and SQIVND (reference sequence). The entire variable domain, with the rest obtained from reference TRBV19 and TRBJ2-1, is as follows: DGGITQSPKYLFRKEGQNVTLSCEQNLNHDAMYWYRQDPGQGLRLIYYSQIVNDFQKGDIAEGYSVSREKKESFPLTVTSAQKNPTAFYLCASSLRASGDNEQFFGPGTRLTVL.

V gene TRBV5-1 combines with J gene TRBJ1-6; perhaps TRBD1 as D (5 bases). CDR3 length: 14 residues. Trimming cost V 0 bases and J 7 bases, with 8 bases left between them. Germline loops: CDR1 SGHRS, CDR2 YFSETQ. The CDR3 DNA reads TGCGCCAGCAGCTTGGAGGGGAGGAATTCACCCCTCCACTTT. It encodes CASSLEGRNSPLHF.

The chain carries TRBV2 and TRBJ2-5; 10 bases map to TRBD2. Germline lookup yields CDR1 SNHLY and CDR2 FYNNEI. J lost 4 bases, V lost 3 bases, and 11 bases had no gene match. The CDR3 has 17 amino acids. This CDR3 is CASSDWVLAGVRETQYF. CDR3 DNA: TGTGCCAGCAGTGATTGGGTTCTAGCGGGGGTTAGAGAGACCCAGTACTTC.

The V gene is TRBV7-2, the J gene TRBJ2-3; D perhaps matches TRBD2 (6 bases). Trimming removed 4 bases at V and 0 bases at J, with 11 bases between. Germline V gene lookup returns CDR1 SGHTA and CDR2 FQGNSA. The CDR3 extends over 15 amino acids. The CDR3 is CASSSPGLSTDTQYF. The CDR3 DNA sequence: TGTGCCAGCAGCTCTCCGGGACTTAGCACAGATACGCAGTATTTT.

The chain uses TRBV6-5 and TRBJ1-2; no definite D call. This CDR3 is 16 amino acids long. Germline-derived CDR1 and CDR2 are MNHEY and SVGAGI. The V and J ends lost 0 bases and 8 bases respectively, with 19 bases between them. The CDR3 here is CASSYSRHRAIEGYTF. In DNA, the CDR3 is TGTGCCAGCAGTTACTCGAGGCACCGAGCTATAGAGGGCTACACCTTC.

V is TRBV6-5 and J is TRBJ1-1; unclear D gene. The CDR3 is 13 amino acids. V dropped 7 bases and J dropped 3 bases, with 12 bases sitting between them. Per the germline V gene, CDR1 is MNHEY and CDR2 is SVGAGI. The CDR3 DNA follows: TGTGCCAGCACTAGTAGCCCGTACACTGAAGCTTTCTTT. Protein sequence: CASTSSPYTEAFF.

This rearrangement joins TRBV7-2 to TRBJ2-3; D call uncertain. CDR1 is SGHTA, CDR2 FQGNSA, per germline. The CDR3 consists of 14 residues. V lost 0 bases and J lost 2, with 6 bases in between. The CDR3 bases are TGTGCCAGCAGCTTAGCCCGGTCCACAGATACGCAGTATTTT. Translation gives CASSLARSTDTQYF.

V gene TRBV5-1 combines with J gene TRBJ1-2, with TRBD1 identical over 10 bases. Germline-derived CDR1 and CDR2 are SGHRS and YFSETQ. V shed 2 bases, J shed 5 bases, and the junction held 21 bases outside the gene matches. The CDR3 totals 20 residues. For the CDR3, the DNA is TGCGCCAGCAGCTTAACCGGGACAGGGGCGAGCGGGAAACTTCGATATGGCTACACCTTC. Translation: CASSLTGTGASGKLRYGYTF.

This chain connects TRBV19 to TRBJ1-1, with D perhaps TRBD1 (6 bases). This CDR3 has 15 amino acids. CDR1 LNHDA and CDR2 SQIVND come from the germline V gene (reference sequence). Trimming shortened V by 5 bases and J by 4 bases, and 17 bases separated the two germline ends. CDR3 loop: CASSLQQGIGTEAFF. The CDR3 region has the DNA TGTGCCAGTAGTTTACAGCAGGGGATCGGCACTGAAGCTTTCTTT.

Notes on this clone: The junction departs from the called germline gene at one end, perhaps through a read error. The CDR3 bases are TGTGCCAACAGTCGGGGCAGCGGGGGGCGAGAGACCCAGTACTTC. Amino acids: CANSRGSGGRETQYF. The rearrangement links TRBV6-1 to TRBJ2-5; 9 nucleotides align to TRBD2. CDR1 and CDR2 from the germline V gene are MNHNS and SASEGT. This CDR3 contains 15 residues.

The gene calls are TRBV5-6 and TRBJ1-2, with a weak D call TRBD1 (6 bases). Germline V gene sequence: CDR1 SGHDT, CDR2 YYEEEE. The CDR3 has 13 residues. The V gene lost 1 base and the J gene lost 7 bases, with 11 bases spanning the gap. In DNA form, the CDR3 reads TGTGCCAGCAGCTTGTACAGGGTCGGTGGCTACACCTTC. Translated: CASSLYRVGGYTF.

The chain has TRBV7-9 and TRBJ1-3; 10 bases align to TRBD1. J was trimmed by 2 bases and V by 6 bases; bases with no gene match: 4. There are 15 residues in the CDR3. Germline CDR1 is SEHNR and CDR2 is FQNEAQ (reference sequence). CDR3 sequence (DNA): TGTGCCAGCAGTCCGACAGGGGGCGCTGGAAACACCATATATTTT. Amino acid sequence: CASSPTGGAGNTIYF.

This rearrangement joins TRBV5-6 to TRBJ2-2; D may be TRBD2 (5 bases). The CDR3 sequence is 13 residues long. Germline assignment: CDR1 SGHDT and CDR2 YYEEEE. V gave up 6 bases and J gave up 2 bases, with 8 bases separating them. This CDR3 reads CASMGVNTGELFF. The CDR3 DNA reads TGTGCCAGCATGGGAGTCAACACCGGGGAGCTGTTTTTT.